Only a few counts were recorded for the clone carrying this T cell receptor (beta chain). TCRdb re-called clones from the PCR reads using MiXCR. The table lists 20,000 or so clones, roughly 22% of them singletons. The germline CDR1 and CDR2 sequences are SGHRS and YFSETQ. The junction had 5 bases not matched to a gene; V was cut back by 2 bases and J by 7 bases. The CDR3 has 15 residues. The sample originates from a study of metastatic and nonmetastatic thyroid tumors. Background on the study: Repertoires from blood and tumor or nodule tissue of malignant and benign thyroid patients were compared.

Thyroid surgery was performed in patients who had received no treatment beforehand. V is TRBV5-1 and J is TRBJ1-6, with TRBD1 identical over 8 bases. The TCR originated in a female donor with papillary thyroid cancer or a benign thyroid nodule (not recorded which). Some clones in this sample may be carry-over from other donors' samples. Sequencing used adjacent normal tissue. The CDR3 DNA follows: TGCGCCAGCAGCTTCTCAGGGGGCGAAAATTCACCCCTCCACTTT. It codes for CASSFSGGENSPLHF.